The rows below give T cell receptor beta chains drawn from one sample of a study of post-analysis software for immune sequencing data. TCRdb redid the calling of the PCR reads with MiXCR, one entry per CDR3 protein. The sample records about 770,000 distinct CDR3 sequences, about half being singletons. The sequenced sample consisted of blood. These TCRs come from a girl between 5 and 17 years old with multiple sclerosis. Each CDR3 is given with its conserved first and last residue. A D gene is named only where the DNA matches it firmly. Size values are once, few and many counts, or a class for expanded clones, and some rows have none.

cdr3_aa cdr3_nt d_call clone_size j_call v_call cdr3_length
CASSLVAIPSQETQYF TGTGCCAGCAGCCTCGTAGCAATCCCATCCCAAGAGACCCAGTACTTC NA NA TRBJ2-5 TRBV6-2/TRBV6-3 16
CASSAGQGGTDTQYF TGTGCCAGCAGCGCGGGACAGGGGGGAACAGATACGCAGTATTTT TRBD1 few TRBJ2-3 TRBV7-3 15
CASSEATGGYEQYF TGTGCCAGCAGCGAGGCGACAGGGGGGTACGAGCAGTACTTC TRBD1 NA TRBJ2-7 TRBV27 14
CASSVGLWLAGGSQETQYF TGTGCCAGCAGCGTAGGTTTGTGGCTAGCGGGAGGGTCACAAGAGACCCAGTACTTC TRBD2 NA TRBJ2-5 TRBV9 19
CASSQSEYNEQFF TGCGCCAGCAGCCAATCAGAGTACAATGAGCAGTTTTTT NA few TRBJ2-2 TRBV4-3 13
CASSPRRTGANVLTF TGTGCCAGCAGCCCACGAAGGACTGGGGCCAACGTCCTGACTTTC NA NA TRBJ2-6 TRBV7-3 15
CASSDPTGKPEAFF TGTGCCAGCAGTGACCCCACAGGCAAACCTGAAGCTTTCTTT NA NA TRBJ1-1 TRBV2 14
CASSNRQGSQETQYF TGTGCCAGCAGCAACAGACAGGGGTCGCAAGAGACCCAGTACTTC TRBD1 NA TRBJ2-5 TRBV7-9 15
CASSYIENYGYTF TGTGCCAGCAGTTACATAGAGAACTATGGCTACACCTTC NA NA TRBJ1-2 TRBV6-5 13
CASSLDGTGSRDTQYF TGTGCCAGCAGCTTAGATGGCACCGGGAGCCGAGATACGCAGTATTTT NA NA TRBJ2-3 TRBV7-9 16
CSAKGTVNSNQPQHF TGCAGTGCTAAGGGGACAGTCAATAGCAATCAGCCCCAGCATTTT TRBD1 NA TRBJ1-5 TRBV20-1 15
CASRQTSGTAGTQYF TGCGCCAGCAGGCAGACTAGCGGGACCGCGGGGACGCAGTATTTT TRBD2 few TRBJ2-3 TRBV5-1 15
CSAVGTDTQYF TGCAGTGCCGTGGGAACAGATACGCAGTATTTT NA few TRBJ2-3 TRBV20-1 11
CSVEQEYEQYF TGCAGCGTAGAACAGGAATATGAGCAGTACTTC NA NA TRBJ2-7 TRBV29-1 11
CASTLVGPGQFF TGTGCCAGCACCCTGGTGGGCCCCGGGCAGTTCTTC NA NA TRBJ2-1 TRBV5-8 12
CASSPSGKAGSYEQYF TGTGCCAGCAGTCCCTCGGGGAAAGCGGGTTCCTACGAGCAGTACTTC NA few TRBJ2-7 TRBV12-3/TRBV12-4 16
CASSLGQVANEQFF TGTGCCAGCAGCTTAGGTCAGGTTGCAAATGAGCAGTTCTTC NA few TRBJ2-1 TRBV7-9 14
CASSLSYQKTGALMGGYTF TGTGCCAGCAGTTTATCTTATCAAAAGACAGGGGCCCTCATGGGTGGCTACACCTTC TRBD1 once TRBJ1-2 TRBV12-3/TRBV12-4 19
CASSFEALGTYNEQFF TGTGCCAGCAGTTTCGAGGCCCTTGGAACCTACAATGAGCAGTTCTTC NA NA TRBJ2-1 TRBV12-3/TRBV12-4 16
CAISETDKRSYGYTF TGTGCCATCAGTGAGACCGACAAACGGTCGTATGGCTACACCTTC NA NA TRBJ1-2 TRBV10-3 15
CSVGRQLSSGANVLTF TGCAGCGTTGGGCGCCAACTTAGCTCTGGGGCCAACGTCCTGACTTTC NA few TRBJ2-6 TRBV29-1 16
CASSTSGKTYEQYF TGTGCCAGCAGTACTAGCGGGAAAACCTACGAGCAGTACTTC TRBD2 NA TRBJ2-7 TRBV12-3/TRBV12-4 14
CATSDVDYYEQYF TGTGCCACCAGTGATGTAGATTACTACGAGCAGTACTTC NA NA TRBJ2-7 TRBV24-1 13
CASTTTGGYNSPLHF TGTGCCAGCACCACGACAGGGGGCTATAATTCACCCCTCCACTTT TRBD1 NA TRBJ1-6 TRBV6-6 15
CASSNLRLALTDTQYF TGTGCCAGCAGCAACCTCCGACTAGCGCTCACAGATACGCAGTATTTT TRBD2 NA TRBJ2-3 TRBV5-6 16
CASSPTGTLQETQYF TGTGCCAGCAGCCCTACCGGGACGCTACAAGAGACCCAGTACTTC NA NA TRBJ2-5 TRBV7-9 15
CASSQEVSGSSYNEQFF TGTGCCAGCAGCCAAGAGGTTAGCGGGAGCTCCTACAATGAGCAGTTCTTC TRBD2 NA TRBJ2-1 TRBV4-2 17
CASSLSPTWGTDTQYF TGTGCCAGCAGCTTAAGCCCGACATGGGGCACAGATACGCAGTATTTT NA few TRBJ2-3 TRBV7-3 16
CASSQVGTSGRAGNEQYF TGTGCCAGCAGCCAAGTGGGGACTAGCGGGAGGGCCGGGAATGAGCAGTACTTC TRBD2 NA TRBJ2-7 TRBV4-2 18
CSARDGPFPQGRSTDTQYF TGCAGTGCTAGAGATGGCCCTTTTCCACAGGGGAGAAGCACAGATACGCAGTATTTT TRBD1 NA TRBJ2-3 TRBV20-1 19
CSAETGTGGYEQYF TGCAGTGCAGAGACCGGGACAGGGGGCTACGAGCAGTACTTC TRBD1 NA TRBJ2-7 TRBV20-1 14
CASSLAPGDTEAFF TGTGCCAGCAGCTTAGCCCCGGGGGACACTGAAGCTTTCTTT NA few TRBJ1-1 TRBV7-2 14
CASSPGQGAVNQPQHF TGTGCCAGCAGCCCGGGACAGGGGGCCGTGAATCAGCCCCAGCATTTT TRBD1 NA TRBJ1-5 TRBV7-2 16
CASSLGQGPLEQYF TGTGCCAGCAGCTTAGGTCAGGGCCCCCTGGAGCAGTACTTC NA NA TRBJ2-5 TRBV7-8 14
CASLSGTGSDTQYF TGTGCCAGCCTCTCCGGGACAGGGTCAGATACGCAGTATTTT TRBD1 NA TRBJ2-3 TRBV2 14
CASKDRGPEQYF TGCGCCAGCAAAGACAGGGGACCCGAGCAGTACTTC TRBD1 NA TRBJ2-7 TRBV5-1 12
CASSEATIPTDTQYF TGTGCCAGCAGCGAGGCGACTATCCCCACAGATACGCAGTATTTT NA few TRBJ2-3 TRBV12-3/TRBV12-4 15
CASSKKDYGNQPQHF TGTGCCAGCAGCAAAAAGGATTACGGCAATCAGCCCCAGCATTTT NA NA TRBJ1-5 TRBV6-2/TRBV6-3 15
CASGQEGTNYGYTF TGCGCCAGCGGCCAAGAAGGGACTAACTATGGCTACACCTTC NA NA TRBJ1-2 TRBV4-3 14
CASSPWQDQETQYF TGTGCCAGCTCACCATGGCAGGACCAAGAGACCCAGTACTTC NA few TRBJ2-5 TRBV18 14
CSVEPQGSYEQYF TGCAGCGTTGAACCACAGGGGTCCTACGAGCAGTACTTC TRBD1 NA TRBJ2-7 TRBV29-1 13
CASSQPGRDTQYF TGTGCCAGCAGCCAACCGGGGCGAGATACGCAGTATTTT NA NA TRBJ2-3 TRBV7-9 13